This T cell receptor (beta chain) appears in the sequencing data of a study of OX40 agonist ivuxolimab in advanced cancers. Study-wide context: Ivuxolimab is an agonistic anti-OX40 (CD134) antibody, and patients were treated with it. Patients with prior anti-PD-1, anti-PD-L1 or anti-CTLA-4 therapy were eligible; 40% to 45% had some.

V was shortened by 0 bases and J by 1 base, with 6 bases between the two germline ends. This CDR3 has 14 residues. Germline CDR1 SGHDT, CDR2 YYEEEE. The assay was immunoSEQ multiplex PCR, and TCRdb's table has in-frame clones only and misses some. This sample has about 17,000 clones, with roughly 89% found just once. The sequence was collected from an adult with an advanced solid tumor such as melanoma, head and neck, liver or kidney cancer. Source: CD4+ or CD8+ T cells sorted from blood, taken in a trial of the OX40 agonist ivuxolimab. The V and J genes are TRBV5-6 and TRBJ2-3; D gene ambiguous. The CDR3 spells CASSLDGRTDTQYF. CDR3 nucleotides: TGTGCCAGCAGCTTGGACGGACGCACAGATACGCAGTATTTT.